Below, one TCR beta chain is given with its context. These data come from a study of shared clonotypes between healthy human individuals. Donors, healthy HIV-negative adults, lacked recent acute infections or vaccinations. From CD4+ cells came CD45RA+ naive and CD45RA-negative memory subsets. Only in-frame clones appear in the TCRdb table, and some are missing; sequencing was by immunoSEQ multiplex PCR. The table lists over a million clones, roughly 75% of them singletons. The CDR3 covers 13 residues. V shed 10 bases, J shed 6 bases, and the junction held 7 bases outside the gene matches. The germline V gene encodes CDR1 ENHRY and CDR2 SYGVKD.

Sequencing input: memory CD4+ T cells sorted from blood. The subset is: CD45RA-negative fraction. This chain uses TRBV10-3 with TRBJ2-5; TRBD2 aligns across 11 bases. The TCR comes from a young man in good health. CDR3 residues: CATETSGTKTQYF. The CDR3 DNA reads TGTGCCACCGAGACTAGCGGGACGAAGACCCAGTACTTC.